The clone carrying this T cell receptor beta chain turned up a few times. Its antigen remains unknown. The CDR3 loop spans 14 amino acids. V dropped 6 bases and J dropped 2 bases, with 15 bases sitting between them. Germline V CDR1 and CDR2: SGHTS, YDEGEE. This sample stems from a study of identical twins. Everyone who donated was a healthy Caucasian. Template switching supplied a universal primer site; unique molecular identifiers were carried on the cDNA. One entry per CDR3 protein, called by TCRdb with MiXCR from the 5' RACE reads. This sample has 1.5 million to 2 million distinct CDR3 sequences, with less than 35% found just once. Study results and caveats: Not following the same donors, the study drew its conclusions from cross-sectional statistical analysis.

This TCR was recovered from a newborn girl in good health. The chain is built from TRBV5-8 and TRBJ2-7, with a possible D match to TRBD2 (6 bases). The sample taken for sequencing was cord blood. The CDR3 is CASKRGTSTYEQYF. CDR3 nucleotide sequence: TGTGCCAGCAAGCGCGGGACTTCGACCTACGAGCAGTACTTC.